This T cell receptor (beta chain) appears in the sequencing data of a study of T cell responses to AZD1222 COVID-19 vaccine. This clone was observed a single time. Its antigen is not known. Whether given at about 4 or about 12 weeks, second doses were pooled. Clones were sequenced by immunoSEQ multiplex PCR, and TCRdb holds only the in-frame ones, with some missing. Among about 73,000 clones listed, over 70% were seen once. General study results and limits: Dominant at 160-218 and 743-854, vaccine-associated CD4 TCRs also spanned spike.

The CDR3 runs 13 residues. Losses at the gene ends were 4 bases for V and 7 bases for J; bases not matched to a gene: 7. The germline gives CDR1 SGHNT, CDR2 YYREEE (reference sequence). The chain has TRBV5-4 and TRBJ2-7; 8 nucleotides match TRBD1. This sequence originates from an adult who received the AZD1222 COVID-19 vaccine. Sequencing was performed on peripheral blood, taken 28 days after the second AZD1222 dose. In DNA, the CDR3 is TGTGCCAGCAGCACCCGGACAGGGCCAGAGCAGTACTTC. It codes for CASSTRTGPEQYF.